This T cell receptor beta chain derives from a study of blood T cell repertoires in COVID-19. Whole-study context: Sites in the United States, Italy and Spain provided acute and convalescent COVID-19 samples. PBMCs, B-cell-depleted T cells, or T cells provided the cDNA or gDNA that made up the material.

Germline-derived CDR1 and CDR2 are WNHNN and SYGVQD (reference sequence). CDR3 length equals 15 residues. As handled by the study authors: For nucleated cells, counts were estimated from reference gene primer amplification. The method was immunoSEQ multiplex PCR; TCRdb's version includes in-frame clones alone and lacks a portion of them. V, J and clone size reflect that table, while D and trimming were determined from the DNA. The table shows hundreds of thousands of clones, with 82% occurring only once. On this clone: The junction does not match germline at one end; this may be a read error.

The study assigned cohorts using participant-reported clinical history. The TCR originated in a woman between 55 and 75 years old who had recovered from COVID-19. The rearrangement joins TRBV10-1 to TRBJ2-1; 8 nucleotides agree with TRBD2. Sequenced: PBMCs or T cells enriched from blood (not recorded which). Here the CDR3 reads CASSAGAGAYIEQFF. The CDR3 nucleotides read TGCGCCAGCAGTGCCGGAGCGGGAGCGTACATTGAGCAGTTCTTC.